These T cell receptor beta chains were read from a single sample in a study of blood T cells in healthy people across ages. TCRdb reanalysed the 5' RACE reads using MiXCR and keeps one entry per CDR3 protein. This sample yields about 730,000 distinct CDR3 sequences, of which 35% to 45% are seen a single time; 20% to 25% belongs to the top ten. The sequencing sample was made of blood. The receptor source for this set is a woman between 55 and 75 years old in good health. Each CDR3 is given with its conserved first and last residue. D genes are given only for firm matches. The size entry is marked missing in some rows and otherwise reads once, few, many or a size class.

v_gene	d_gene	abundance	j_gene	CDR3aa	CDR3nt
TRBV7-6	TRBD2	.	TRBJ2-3	CASSPRRGGGGADTQYF	TGTGCCAGCAGCCCCCGGAGGGGCGGGGGTGGCGCAGATACGCAGTATTTT
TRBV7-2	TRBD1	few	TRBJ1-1	CASSLAGQGVNTEAFF	TGTGCCAGCAGCTTAGCGGGACAGGGTGTGAACACTGAAGCTTTCTTT
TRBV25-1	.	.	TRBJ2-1	CASSGPFVSNNEQFF	TGTGCCAGCAGTGGCCCCTTTGTGTCGAACAATGAGCAGTTCTTC
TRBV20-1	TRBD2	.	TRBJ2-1	CRVQREASYNEQFF	TGCAGGGTTCAGCGGGAGGCCTCCTACAATGAGCAGTTCTTC
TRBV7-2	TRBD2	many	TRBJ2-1	CASSLVRTRSPFF	TGTGCCAGCAGCTTAGTACGGACTAGAAGTCCGTTCTTC
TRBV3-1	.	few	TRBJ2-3	CASGLRGRGTDTQYF	TGTGCCAGCGGGTTGAGGGGGAGAGGGACAGATACGCAGTATTTT
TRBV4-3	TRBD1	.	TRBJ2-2	CASSQAWGQGRTGELFF	TGCGCCAGCAGCCAAGCGTGGGGACAGGGTAGAACCGGGGAGCTGTTTTTT
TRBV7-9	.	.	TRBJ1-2	CASRGRTSNYGYTF	TGTGCCAGCAGGGGCAGAACTTCTAACTATGGCTACACCTTC
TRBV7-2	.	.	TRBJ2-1	CASSQLGGFTMEQFF	TGTGCCAGCAGCCAGCTTGGAGGGTTTACAATGGAGCAGTTCTTC
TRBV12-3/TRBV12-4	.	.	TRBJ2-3	CASRVRGVGDTQYF	TGTGCCAGCAGGGTCAGAGGGGTGGGAGATACGCAGTATTTT
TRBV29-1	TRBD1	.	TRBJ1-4	CSVVGTGVSNEKLFF	TGCAGCGTTGTAGGGACAGGGGTATCTAATGAAAAACTGTTTTTT
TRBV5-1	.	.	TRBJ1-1	CASSPQPGPNTEAFF	TGCGCCAGCAGCCCCCAACCGGGACCGAACACTGAAGCTTTCTTT
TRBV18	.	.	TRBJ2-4	CASSPRDLQYF	TGTGCCAGCTCACCCAGAGATTTGCAGTACTTC
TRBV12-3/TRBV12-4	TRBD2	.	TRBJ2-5	CASSYGRAGAREQYF	TGTGCCAGCAGCTATGGACGAGCGGGAGCTCGGGAGCAGTACTTC
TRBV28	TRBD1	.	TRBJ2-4	CASSSGGQGGREQYF	TGTGCCAGCAGTTCGGGGGGACAGGGTGGTCGGGAGCAGTACTTC
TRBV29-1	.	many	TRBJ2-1	CSGGYPHNNEQFF	TGCAGCGGAGGATATCCCCACAACAATGAGCAGTTCTTC
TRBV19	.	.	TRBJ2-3	CASAPQRADTQYF	TGTGCCAGTGCCCCTCAGAGGGCAGATACGCAGTATTTT
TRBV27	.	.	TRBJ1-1	CASSSATVLNTEAFF	TGTGCCAGCAGTTCCGCGACAGTTTTGAACACTGAAGCTTTCTTT
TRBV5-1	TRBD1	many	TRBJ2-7	CASSLVGQGVSEQYF	TGCGCCAGCAGCTTAGTGGGACAGGGAGTAAGCGAGCAGTACTTC
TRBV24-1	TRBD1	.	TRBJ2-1	CATSDIPGQGRQFF	TGTGCCACCAGTGACATCCCTGGACAGGGGAGGCAGTTCTTC
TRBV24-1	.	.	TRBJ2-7	CATSDLQGYEQYF	TGTGCCACCAGTGATTTGCAGGGGTACGAGCAGTACTTC
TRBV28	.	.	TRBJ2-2	CATSSQGLNGELFF	TGTGCCACCTCCTCACAGGGTTTGAACGGGGAGCTGTTTTTT
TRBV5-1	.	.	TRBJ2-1	CASSLREGIEQFF	TGCGCCAGCAGCTTGCGCGAGGGTATTGAGCAGTTCTTC
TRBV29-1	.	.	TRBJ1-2	CSVEVWGWNYGYTF	TGCAGCGTTGAAGTCTGGGGATGGAACTATGGCTACACCTTC
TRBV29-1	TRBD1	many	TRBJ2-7	CSVEARQGKYEQYF	TGCAGCGTTGAAGCGCGACAGGGTAAATACGAGCAGTACTTC
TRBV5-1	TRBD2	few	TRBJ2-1	CASSWGLAGVSYNEQFF	TGCGCCAGCAGCTGGGGACTAGCGGGAGTATCCTACAATGAGCAGTTCTTC
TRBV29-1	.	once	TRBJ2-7	CSVEGGQPSYEQYF	TGCAGCGTTGAAGGAGGTCAGCCTTCCTACGAGCAGTACTTC
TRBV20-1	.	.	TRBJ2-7	CSAPRASSSSYEQYF	TGCAGTGCTCCTCGGGCCTCCTCCTCCTCCTACGAGCAGTACTTC
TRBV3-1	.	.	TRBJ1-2	CASKSWQDYGYTF	TGTGCCAGCAAATCGTGGCAGGACTATGGCTACACCTTC
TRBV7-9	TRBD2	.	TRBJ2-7	CASSLLAGGPFDEQYF	TGTGCCAGCAGCTTACTAGCGGGGGGGCCATTCGACGAGCAGTACTTC